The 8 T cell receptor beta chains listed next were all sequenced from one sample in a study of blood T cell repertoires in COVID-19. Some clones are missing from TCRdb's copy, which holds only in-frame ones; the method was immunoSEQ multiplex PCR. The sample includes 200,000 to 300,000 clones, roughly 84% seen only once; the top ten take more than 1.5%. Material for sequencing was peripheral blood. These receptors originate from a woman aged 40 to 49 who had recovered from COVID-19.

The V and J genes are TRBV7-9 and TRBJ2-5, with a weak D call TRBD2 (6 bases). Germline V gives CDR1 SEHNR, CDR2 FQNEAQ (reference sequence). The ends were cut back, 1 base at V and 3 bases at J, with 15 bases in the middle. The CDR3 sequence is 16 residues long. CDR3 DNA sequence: TGTGCCAGCAGCTTAGGGGGCGGGGCCGCTAAAGAGACCCAGTACTTC. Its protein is CASSLGGGAAKETQYF.

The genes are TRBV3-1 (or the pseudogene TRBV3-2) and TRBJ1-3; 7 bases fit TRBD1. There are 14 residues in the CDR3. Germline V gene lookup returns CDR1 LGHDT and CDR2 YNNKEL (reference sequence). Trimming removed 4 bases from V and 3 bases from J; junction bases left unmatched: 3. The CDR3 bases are TGTGCCAGCAGCCTACAGGGGTTTGGAAACACCATATATTTT. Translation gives CASSLQGFGNTIYF.

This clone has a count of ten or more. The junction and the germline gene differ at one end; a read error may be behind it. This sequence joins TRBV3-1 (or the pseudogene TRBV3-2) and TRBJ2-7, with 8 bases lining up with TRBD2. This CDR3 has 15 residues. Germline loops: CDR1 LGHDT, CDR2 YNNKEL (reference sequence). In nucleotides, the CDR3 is TGTGCCAGCCGCCAGGGTAGCGGGGTTACCTACGAGCAGTACTTC. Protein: CASRQGSGVTYEQYF.

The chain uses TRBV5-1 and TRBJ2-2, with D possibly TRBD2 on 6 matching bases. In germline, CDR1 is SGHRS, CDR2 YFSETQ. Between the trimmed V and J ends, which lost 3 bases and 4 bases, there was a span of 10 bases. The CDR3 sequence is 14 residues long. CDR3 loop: CASSSIGGTGELFF. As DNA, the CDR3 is TGCGCCAGCAGCTCAATCGGGGGCACCGGGGAGCTGTTTTTT.

This CDR3 reads CASRTVMEEKLFF. CDR3 coding DNA: TGCGCCAGCAGGACAGTGATGGAAGAAAAACTGTTTTTT. The chain is built from TRBV10-2 and TRBJ1-4, with D possibly being TRBD1 (5 bases). Germline loops: CDR1 WSHSY, CDR2 SAAADI. The CDR3 contains 13 residues. V lost 6 bases, J lost 8 bases, and 13 bases lay in between.

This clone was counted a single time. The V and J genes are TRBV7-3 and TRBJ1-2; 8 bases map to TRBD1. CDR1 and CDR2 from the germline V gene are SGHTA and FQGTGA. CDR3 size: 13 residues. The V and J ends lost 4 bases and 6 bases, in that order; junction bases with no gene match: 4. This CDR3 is CASSSQGGDGYTF. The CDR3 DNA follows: TGTGCCAGCAGCTCACAGGGGGGCGATGGCTACACCTTC.

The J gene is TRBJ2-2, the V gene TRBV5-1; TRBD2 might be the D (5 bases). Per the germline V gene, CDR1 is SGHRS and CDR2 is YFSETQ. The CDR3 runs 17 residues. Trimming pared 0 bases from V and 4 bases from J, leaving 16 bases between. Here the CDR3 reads CASSLVFGVSRTGELFF. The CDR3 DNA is TGCGCCAGCAGCTTGGTTTTCGGGGTCTCACGCACCGGGGAGCTGTTTTTT.

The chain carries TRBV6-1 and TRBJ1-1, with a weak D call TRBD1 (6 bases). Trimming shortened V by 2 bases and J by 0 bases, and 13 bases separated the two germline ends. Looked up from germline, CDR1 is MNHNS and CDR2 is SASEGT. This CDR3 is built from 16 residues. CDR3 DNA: TGTGCCAGCAGTGAACTGTTGAGGACAGTGAACACTGAAGCTTTCTTT. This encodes CASSELLRTVNTEAFF.